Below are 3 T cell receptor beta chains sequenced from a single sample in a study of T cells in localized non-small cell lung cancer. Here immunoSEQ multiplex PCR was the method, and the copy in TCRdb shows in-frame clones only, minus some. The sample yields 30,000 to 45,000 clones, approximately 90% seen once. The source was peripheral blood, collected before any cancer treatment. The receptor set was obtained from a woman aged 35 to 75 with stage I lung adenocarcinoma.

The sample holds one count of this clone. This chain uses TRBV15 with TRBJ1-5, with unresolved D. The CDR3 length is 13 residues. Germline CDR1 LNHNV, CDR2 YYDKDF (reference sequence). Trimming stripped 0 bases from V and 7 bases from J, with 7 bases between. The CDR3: CATSRDFGQPQHF. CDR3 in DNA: TGTGCCACCAGCAGAGATTTCGGCCAGCCCCAGCATTTT.

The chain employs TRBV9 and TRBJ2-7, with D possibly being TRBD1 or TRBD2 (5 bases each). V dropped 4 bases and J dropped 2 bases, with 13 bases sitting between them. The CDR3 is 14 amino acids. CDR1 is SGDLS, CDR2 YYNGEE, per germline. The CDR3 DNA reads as TGTGCCAGCAGCCCAACCGGGACGACCTACGAGCAGTACTTC. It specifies CASSPTGTTYEQYF.

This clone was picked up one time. CDR3 in amino acids: CASSLPNQGRGGYTF. The CDR3 nucleotides are TGTGCCAGCAGTTTACCCAATCAGGGACGGGGTGGCTACACCTTC. This chain joins TRBV28 and TRBJ1-2; weak D call: TRBD1 (5 bases). V dropped 2 bases and J dropped 7 bases, with 17 bases sitting between them. The CDR3 runs to 15 residues. Per the germline V gene, CDR1 is MDHEN and CDR2 is SYDVKM.